The clone carrying this T cell receptor (beta chain) was picked up a small number of times. Each CDR3 protein is one row after TCRdb ran MiXCR on the reads. The repertoire holds roughly 320,000 distinct CDR3 sequences, 9.5% seen once, with about 4.5% in the top ten. The data derive from a study of T cell repertoires in cytomegalovirus infection. Study-level background: Indicated by public TCR beta signatures were CMV infection and matching HLA type.

Germline-derived CDR1 and CDR2 are SGHTA and FQGNSA. The CDR3 loop spans 12 amino acids. Trimming shortened V by 7 bases and J by 8 bases, and 12 bases separated the two germline ends. The specimen was PBMCs. The sequence was obtained from a human donor in good health (CMV status not recorded). Some clones in this sample may be carry-over from other donors' samples. This chain links TRBV7-2 with TRBJ2-1; D not certain. This CDR3 reads CASKKSGDEQFF. CDR3 in DNA: TGTGCCAGCAAAAAGTCCGGTGATGAGCAGTTCTTC. Supplemented by reference TRBV7-2 and TRBJ2-1, the full variable domain reads GAGVSQSPSNKVTEKGKDVELRCDPISGHTALYWYRQSLGQGLEFLIYFQGNSAPDKSGLPSDRFSAERTGGSVSTLTIQRTQQEDSAVYLCASKKSGDEQFFGPGTRLTVL.